These T cell receptor beta chains were read from a single sample in a study of Graves' ophthalmopathy and Graves' hyperthyroidism. TCRdb reprocessed the multiplex PCR reads with MiXCR, giving one entry per CDR3 protein. The sample carries around 400,000 distinct CDR3 sequences, approximately 16% recorded once. The sequenced sample was peripheral blood. These TCRs come from a woman between 18 and 29 years old with Graves' ophthalmopathy. Both conserved end residues are trimmed from each CDR3.

v_call	j_call	cdr3_aa
TRBV28	TRBJ1-5	ASKGGGEYSNQPQH
TRBV2	TRBJ1-2	ASSLGQPNYGYT
TRBV7-2	TRBJ1-6	ASSIGRSPLH
TRBV20-1	TRBJ2-7	SARDHVTGLFEQY
TRBV18	TRBJ2-6	ASSQGAAGANVLT
TRBV24-1	TRBJ2-5	ATSDPGQGAFEETQY
TRBV30	TRBJ2-7	AWSEESEQY
TRBV11-2	TRBJ1-2	ASSLTLAGTMNNYGYT
TRBV30	TRBJ2-7	AWSVSTGDLREQY
TRBV12-3/TRBV12-4	TRBJ1-5	ASSPLGGGVNQPQH
TRBV6-4	TRBJ2-2	ASRTGLPNQNTGELF
TRBV18	TRBJ1-1	ASSPDRGSGMNTEAF
TRBV7-2	TRBJ2-7	ASSSGLAGVEQY
TRBV6-1	TRBJ1-1	ASSERLGSSMNTEAF